The 28 T cell receptor beta chains presented below share a single source sample, sequenced in a study of identical twins. MiXCR, run by TCRdb on the 5' RACE reads, gives a single entry per CDR3 protein. This table holds hundreds of thousands of distinct CDR3 sequences, about 12% found once. These data are also associated with another study on yellow fever vaccine responses in identical twins.

The specimen sequenced was PBMCs. The receptors come from a woman aged 18-29 years in good health.

The table lists this clonotype with a few counts. The chain has TRBV10-1 and TRBJ2-6; 8 bases fit TRBD1. This CDR3 has 17 amino acids. J lost 0 bases, V lost 7 bases, and 8 bases had no gene match. The germline V gene encodes CDR1 WNHNN and CDR2 SYGVQD (reference sequence). CDR3 coding DNA: TGCGCCAGCAAGGGACAGGACATCCCCTCTGGGGCCAACGTCCTGACTTTC. This encodes CASKGQDIPSGANVLTF.

This clonotype has only a few counts. V usage is TRBV28 and J usage is TRBJ1-6; 7 bases fit TRBD1. CDR3 length: 15 residues. Per germline, CDR1 MDHEN and CDR2 SYDVKM. V lost 7 bases and J lost 13; bases outside the gene matches: 16. DNA for the CDR3: TGTGCCAGCACCCTAACTGGACAGGCCTCGGGGCCCCTCCACTTT. Its protein is CASTLTGQASGPLHF.

This chain's CDR3 is CASSMGQGHYEQYF. The CDR3 DNA sequence: TGTGCCAGCAGCATGGGACAGGGACACTACGAGCAGTACTTC. This chain links TRBV11-2 with TRBJ2-7; 9 bases are shared with TRBD1. The CDR3 contains 14 residues. The germline V gene encodes CDR1 SGHAT and CDR2 FQNNGV. Trimming took 5 bases from V and 3 from J; bases not matched to a gene: 5. The full variable domain, rest sourced from reference TRBV11-2 and TRBJ2-7, is EAGVAQSPRYKIIEKRQSVAFWCNPISGHATLYWYQQILGQGPKLLIQFQNNGVVDDSQLPKDRFSAERLKGVDSTLKIQPAKLEDSAVYLCASSMGQGHYEQYFGPGTRLTVT.

The rearrangement joins TRBV2 to TRBJ2-1; D unresolved. The CDR3 is 15 amino acids. Germline loops: CDR1 SNHLY, CDR2 FYNNEI. V was trimmed by 8 bases and J by 5 bases, leaving 19 bases between them. CDR3 bases: TGTGCCAGCGAGAGACCGGTGGGGTCGAACAATGAGCAGTTCTTC. Protein sequence: CASERPVGSNNEQFF. The whole variable domain, remainder taken from reference TRBV2 and TRBJ2-1, is EPEVTQTPSHQVTQMGQEVILRCVPISNHLYFYWYRQILGQKVEFLVSFYNNEISEKSEIFDDQFSVERPDGSNFTLKIRSTKLEDSAMYFCASERPVGSNNEQFFGPGTRLTVL.

This clonotype was observed many times. The chain carries TRBV15 and TRBJ1-1, with D uncertain. The CDR3 is 12 amino acids. Germline loops: CDR1 LNHNV, CDR2 YYDKDF (reference sequence). Trimming cost V 6 bases and J 5 bases, with 10 bases left between them. CDR3 sequence reads: CATRMEGTEAFF. The CDR3 nucleotides are TGTGCCACCAGGATGGAAGGGACTGAAGCTTTCTTT.

This clonotype was seen a few times. The gene calls are TRBV29-1 and TRBJ2-5; the D gene is possibly TRBD2 (7 bases). Germline values: CDR1 SQVTM, CDR2 ANQGSEA. V gave up 1 base and J gave up 7 bases, with 22 bases separating them. CDR3 length: 16 residues. This chain's CDR3 is CSVEVLGGAHVRTQYF. The CDR3 DNA sequence: TGCAGCGTTGAAGTCTTAGGGGGGGCGCATGTTAGGACCCAGTACTTC.

This clonotype has only a few counts. This CDR3 reads CASSLRQRVGTEAFF. CDR3 nucleotide sequence: TGTGCCAGCAGCTTAAGACAGCGGGTAGGCACTGAAGCTTTCTTT. The rearrangement joins TRBV11-2 to TRBJ1-1; D perhaps matches TRBD1 (5 bases). Trimming stripped 2 bases from V and 4 bases from J, with 14 bases between. CDR3 length equals 15 residues. Germline loops: CDR1 SGHAT, CDR2 FQNNGV.

This clonotype was observed a few times. The chain uses TRBV5-1 and TRBJ1-1, with a possible D match to TRBD1 (5 bases). CDR1 and CDR2 from the germline V gene are SGHRS and YFSETQ. V was trimmed by 0 bases and J by 6 bases, leaving 12 bases between them. This CDR3 comprises 14 residues. This CDR3 is CASSLDARGAEAFF. The CDR3 DNA reads TGCGCCAGCAGCTTGGATGCCCGGGGGGCTGAAGCTTTCTTT.

The rearrangement links TRBV5-1 to TRBJ1-6, with D uncertain. The CDR3 contains 13 residues. The germline V gene has CDR1 SGHRS and CDR2 YFSETQ. The V end was cut by 0 bases, the J end by 14 bases, with 12 bases between. The CDR3 is CASSLVGVSTLHF. For the CDR3, the DNA is TGCGCCAGCAGCTTGGTCGGGGTATCAACCCTCCACTTT.

This clonotype was picked up many times. The chain employs TRBV6-5 and TRBJ1-5; D unresolved. Germline V gene lookup returns CDR1 MNHEY and CDR2 SVGAGI. Trimming removed 4 bases from V and 0 bases from J, with 7 bases in between. The CDR3 spans 14 residues. The chain's CDR3 is CASSSVGSNQPQHF. In DNA form, the CDR3 reads TGTGCCAGCAGTTCTGTGGGTAGCAATCAGCCCCAGCATTTT.

The chain has TRBV4-1 and TRBJ2-3; D might be TRBD1 (7 bases). The CDR3 consists of 15 residues. CDR1 and CDR2 from the germline V gene are MGHRA and YSYEKL. V was shortened by 4 bases and J by 5 bases, with 16 bases between the two germline ends. The CDR3 bases are TGCGCCAGCAGCCCCTCGACAGGGCGGGGAGATACGCAGTATTTT. Protein: CASSPSTGRGDTQYF.

The chain links TRBV7-9 to TRBJ2-1; 8 nucleotides align to TRBD2. The germline CDR1 and CDR2 sequences are SEHNR and FQNEAQ (reference sequence). This CDR3 is 16 amino acids long. J gave up 4 bases and V 5 bases, and 10 bases lay outside the gene matches. DNA for the CDR3: TGTGCCAGCAGCATCCAAAGCGGGAGATCTTACAATGAGCAGTTCTTC. Protein: CASSIQSGRSYNEQFF.

In this sample, this clonotype turned up a few times. The chain employs TRBV4-1 and TRBJ2-2; the D call may be TRBD1 or TRBD2 (5 bases each). Deletions cut 1 base from V and 5 bases from J, with 11 bases between. Looked up from germline, CDR1 is MGHRA and CDR2 is YSYEKL. This CDR3 has 15 residues. The DNA of the CDR3 is TGCGCCAGCAGCCAAGTTCGGGGCAGGACCGGGGAGCTGTTTTTT. This codes for CASSQVRGRTGELFF.

The chain carries TRBV10-1 and TRBJ2-3, with TRBD2 matching over 15 bases. The CDR3 is 16 residues long. Germline values: CDR1 WNHNN, CDR2 SYGVQD (reference sequence). J gave up 7 bases and V 2 bases, and 4 bases lay outside the gene matches. CDR3 sequence reads: CASSEGLAGGPYTQYF. The CDR3 nucleotides are TGCGCCAGCAGTGAGGGACTAGCGGGGGGGCCATATACGCAGTATTTT.

About this clonotype itself: Being one base from a much bigger clone, this may be a read error. The CDR3 does not close with the conserved phenylalanine or tryptophan, likely indicating a read error. This chain joins TRBV4-1 and TRBJ2-3, with 7 bases matching TRBD1. The CDR3 has 15 residues. Germline V gene data show CDR1 as MGHRA and CDR2 as YSYEKL. V gave up 5 bases and J gave up 4 bases; unmatched junction bases: 9. CDR3 sequence reads: CASSVYRGRSDTQYI. CDR3 DNA: TGCGCCAGCAGCGTATACAGGGGAAGATCAGATACGCAGTATATT.

The J gene is TRBJ2-7, the V gene TRBV20-1, with D possibly TRBD1 on 7 matching bases. Between the trimmed V and J ends, which lost 1 base and 4 bases, there was a span of 14 bases. The germline V gene encodes CDR1 DFQATT and CDR2 SNEGSKA (reference sequence). The CDR3 consists of 14 residues. The CDR3 loop reads CSARAGGRTYEQYV. CDR3 nucleotides: TGCAGTGCTAGAGCAGGGGGGCGAACTTACGAGCAGTACGTC.

The chain links TRBV5-1 to TRBJ2-1, with D possibly being TRBD2 (5 bases). CDR3 length: 14 residues. Germline loops: CDR1 SGHRS, CDR2 YFSETQ. V lost 2 bases and J lost 4, with 10 bases in between. CDR3 coding DNA: TGCGCCAGCAGCTTAGCGGCCTATTACAATGAGCAGTTCTTC. The encoded protein is CASSLAAYYNEQFF.

The CDR3 spells CSARDGEIPYEQYV. DNA of the CDR3: TGCAGTGCTAGAGATGGGGAGATACCCTACGAGCAGTACGTC. The chain has TRBV20-1 and TRBJ2-7, with D possibly being TRBD2 (5 bases). Germline V gives CDR1 DFQATT, CDR2 SNEGSKA (reference sequence). V was clipped by 0 bases and J by 2 bases, with 11 bases between them. The CDR3 has 14 residues.

This clonotype was counted ten times or more. The junction differs from germline at one of its ends, possibly a read error. The genes are TRBV5-1 and TRBJ1-6, with unresolved D. This CDR3 region has 13 residues. From germline, CDR1 is SGHRS and CDR2 YFSETQ. This chain's CDR3 is CASSLGDNSPLHF. The CDR3 coding sequence is TGTGCCAGCAGTCTAGGCGATAATTCACCCCTCCACTTT.

J is TRBJ1-6 and V is TRBV15, with D possibly being TRBD1 (5 bases). Germline CDR1 and CDR2: LNHNV and YYDKDF (reference sequence). CDR3 length: 15 residues. V was pared by 5 bases and J by 5 bases, with 13 bases between. CDR3 bases: TGTGCCACCAGCCGGAACGGGGGGGATAATTCACCCCTCCACTTT. This sequence encodes CATSRNGGDNSPLHF.

This clonotype occurred many times. The gene calls are TRBV4-1 and TRBJ2-5, with 12 bases matching TRBD1. Germline V lookup: CDR1 MGHRA, CDR2 YSYEKL. This CDR3 comprises 17 residues. The V and J ends lost 0 bases and 6 bases, in that order; junction bases with no gene match: 8. CDR3 amino acids: CASSQDWDRGRLKTQYF. DNA for the CDR3: TGCGCCAGCAGCCAAGATTGGGACAGGGGGCGTTTAAAGACCCAGTACTTC.

This clonotype has more than one count but fewer than ten. The chain couples TRBV9 to TRBJ2-3; D call uncertain. Per germline, CDR1 SGDLS and CDR2 YYNGEE. The CDR3 is 14 residues long. V was shortened by 5 bases and J by 2 bases, with 12 bases between the two germline ends. For the CDR3, the DNA is TGTGCCAGCAGTCGGACGACATACACAGATACGCAGTATTTT. Translation: CASSRTTYTDTQYF. The full variable domain, in which reference TRBV9 and TRBJ2-3 provide the parts outside the CDR3, is DSGVTQTPKHLITATGQRVTLRCSPRSGDLSVYWYQQSLDQGLQFLIQYYNGEERAKGNILERFSAQQFPDLHSELNLSSLELGDSALYFCASSRTTYTDTQYFGPGTRLTVL.

This clonotype was counted many times. The chain has TRBV5-5 and TRBJ2-7; D is unclear. Trimming shortened V by 3 bases and J by 5 bases, and 18 bases separated the two germline ends. The length of the CDR3 is 15 residues. Germline V CDR1 and CDR2: SGHKS, YYEKEE (reference sequence). This chain's CDR3 is CASSSEGTPRDEQYF. In nucleotides, the CDR3 is TGTGCCAGCAGCTCCGAAGGAACACCACGGGACGAGCAGTACTTC.

The table lists this clonotype with a few counts. The V and J genes are TRBV3-1 and TRBJ2-2; 10 bases line up with TRBD2. V lost 4 bases to trimming and J lost 5 bases; unmatched junction nucleotides: 10. Germline CDR1 LGHDT, CDR2 YNNKEL (reference sequence). There are 17 residues in the CDR3. The CDR3 nucleotides read TGTGCCAGCAGCCCTAGACTAGCGGGTTCTATAACCGGGGAGCTGTTTTTT. Protein: CASSPRLAGSITGELFF.

V is TRBV18 and J is TRBJ2-7, with 10 bases matching TRBD1. The CDR3 consists of 17 residues. V shed 5 bases and J 1 base; nucleotides not matched to a gene: 11. Germline CDR1 reads KGHSH; CDR2 reads LQKENI. The chain's CDR3 is CASSSMPWTGGSYEQYF. The CDR3 nucleotides are TGTGCCAGCTCATCGATGCCCTGGACAGGGGGGTCCTACGAGCAGTACTTC. Full variable domain (missing parts from reference TRBV18 and TRBJ2-7): NAGVMQNPRHLVRRRGQEARLRCSPMKGHSHVYWYRQLPEEGLKFMVYLQKENIIDESGMPKERFSAEFPKEGPSILRIQQVVRGDSAAYFCASSSMPWTGGSYEQYFGPGTRLTVT.

This clonotype appeared many times. CDR3 loop: CSASLGAYVGTGELFF. In nucleotides, the CDR3 is TGCAGTGCTAGTCTTGGAGCGTACGTTGGCACCGGGGAGCTGTTTTTT. The chain recombines TRBV20-1 with TRBJ2-2; D gene ambiguous. With 3 bases removed from V and 4 bases from J, the gap between germline ends came to 18 bases. CDR3 length: 16 amino acids. The germline V gene has CDR1 DFQATT and CDR2 SNEGSKA (reference sequence).

This clonotype was seen a handful of times. V and J are TRBV20-1 and TRBJ2-1, with 12 bases fitting TRBD2. With V trimmed by 0 bases and J by 1 base, 4 bases remained unmatched. Germline V lookup: CDR1 DFQATT, CDR2 SNEGSKA (reference sequence). The CDR3 sequence is 17 residues long. The CDR3 DNA reads TGCAGTGCTAGAGACGTGACTAGCGGGGGATCCTACAATGAGCAGTTCTTC. It translates to CSARDVTSGGSYNEQFF.

In its sample, this clonotype was seen many times. CDR3: CSARAGVGEQFF. CDR3 nucleotide sequence: TGCAGTGCTAGGGCGGGTGTCGGTGAGCAGTTCTTC. This chain joins TRBV20-1 and TRBJ2-1, with D tentatively TRBD2 (5 bases). There are 12 residues in the CDR3. Trimming took off 3 bases at V and 9 bases at J, with 12 bases between the two ends. Germline lookup yields CDR1 DFQATT and CDR2 SNEGSKA (reference sequence).